This T cell receptor (beta chain) was found in a study of OX40 agonist ivuxolimab in advanced cancers. About the study: Three patients responded partially, comprising one with hepatocellular carcinoma and two with cutaneous melanoma.

Details on this clone: Its cognate antigen is unknown.

Notes on the study in general: Averaged across samples, CD8+ T cells carried more expanded clones than CD4+ did.

This CDR3 contains 14 residues. V was cut by 5 bases and J by 2 bases, with 13 bases left in between. Germline CDR1 and CDR2: SGHRS and YFSETQ. TCRdb's table, derived via immunoSEQ multiplex PCR, lists solely in-frame clones and lacks some. The table lists tens of thousands of clones, approximately 86% of them singletons, with approximately 13% in the top ten. Exclusion of a patient followed from autoimmune disease history or systemic immunosuppression. The sample in question was CD4+ or CD8+ T cells sorted from blood, obtained in a trial of the OX40 agonist ivuxolimab. This rearrangement joins TRBV5-1 to TRBJ1-1; the D is unclear. This clonotype was obtained from an adult with an advanced solid tumor such as melanoma, head and neck, liver or kidney cancer. Here the CDR3 reads CASSRSASNTEAFF. As DNA, the CDR3 is TGCGCCAGCAGTAGGTCAGCATCCAACACTGAAGCTTTCTTT.